This is a list of T cell receptor beta chains from one sample in a study of OX40 agonist ivuxolimab in advanced cancers. Measured with immunoSEQ multiplex PCR; TCRdb has only the in-frame clones, and not every one. Of tens of thousands of clones listed, roughly 89% are singletons. The material was CD4+ or CD8+ T cells sorted from blood, obtained in a trial of the OX40 agonist ivuxolimab. Every receptor here comes from an adult with an advanced solid tumor such as melanoma, head and neck, liver or kidney cancer. CDR3s include the opening cysteine and the closing phenylalanine or tryptophan. D genes are given only for firm matches. Clone size is shown for a subset of rows, as once, few, many or a class of expanded clone.

cdr3_aa cdr3_nt j_call cdr3_length v_call clone_size d_call
CASSWTGTMNTEAFF TGTGCCAGCAGCTGGACTGGTACTATGAACACTGAAGCTTTCTTT TRBJ1-1 15 TRBV7-8 . .
CAIRDESMDSPLHF TGTGCCATCAGGGACGAGTCCATGGATTCACCCCTCCACTTT TRBJ1-6 14 TRBV10-3 . .
CASSDYREVSQPQHF TGTGCCAGCAGTGATTACAGGGAGGTATCTCAGCCCCAGCATTTT TRBJ1-5 15 TRBV2 . .
CASSLFGGNIGELFF TGTGCCAGCAGCTTATTTGGAGGGAATATCGGGGAGCTGTTTTTT TRBJ2-2 15 TRBV7-3 . .
CASSLQGSGNTIYF TGTGCCAGCAGCTTACAGGGTTCTGGAAACACCATATATTTT TRBJ1-3 14 TRBV7-9 . .
CAIRPPGAEAFF TGTGCCATCAGACCGCCGGGGGCTGAAGCTTTCTTT TRBJ1-1 12 TRBV10-3 few .
CASQRGINYNEQFF TGCGCCAGTCAACGGGGCATTAACTACAATGAGCAGTTCTTC TRBJ2-1 14 TRBV5-1 . .
CASSLTAAGGSDGYTF TGTGCCAGCAGCTTAACTGCGGCAGGGGGATCGGATGGCTACACCTTC TRBJ1-2 16 TRBV7-3 . TRBD1
CASSEGLAGGGSYNEQFF TGTGCCAGCAGCGAGGGACTAGCGGGAGGGGGCTCCTACAATGAGCAGTTCTTC TRBJ2-1 18 TRBV9 . TRBD2
CASAPSARRALGGYTF TGTGCCAGCGCTCCCTCAGCACGCCGGGCTCTTGGTGGCTACACCTTC TRBJ1-2 16 TRBV27 once .
CASSSRQDGEKLFF TGTGCCAGCTCATCGCGACAGGACGGTGAAAAACTGTTTTTT TRBJ1-4 14 TRBV18 . .
CASSIGPHQETQYF TGTGCCAGCAGCATAGGACCACACCAAGAGACCCAGTACTTC TRBJ2-5 14 TRBV7-3 . .
CAWSATSGTDTQYF TGTGCCTGGAGTGCGACTAGCGGCACAGATACGCAGTATTTT TRBJ2-3 14 TRBV30 once TRBD2
CASSYGSNTEAFF TGTGCCAGCAGCTACGGCAGCAACACTGAAGCTTTCTTT TRBJ1-1 13 TRBV7-3 . .
CASSQDQVSGNTIYF TGCGCCAGCAGCCAAGATCAGGTTTCTGGAAACACCATATATTTT TRBJ1-3 15 TRBV4-1 . .